This note documents a single TCR beta chain sequence. The data derive from a study of OX40 agonist ivuxolimab in advanced cancers. The repertoire was sequenced with immunoSEQ multiplex PCR; TCRdb's copy has only in-frame clones and lacks some. The sample has tens of thousands of clones; 70% to 90% are singletons. The CDR3 has 14 residues. Germline V gives CDR1 MNHEY, CDR2 SMNVEV (reference sequence). V gave up 3 bases and J gave up 4 bases, with 10 bases separating them. The TCR comes from an adult with an advanced solid tumor such as melanoma, head and neck, liver or kidney cancer. The material sequenced was CD4+ or CD8+ T cells sorted from blood, taken in a trial of the OX40 agonist ivuxolimab. V gene TRBV27 combines with J gene TRBJ2-1, with a weak D call TRBD1 (5 bases). As DNA, the CDR3 is TGTGCCAGCAGTTTCCAGGGCCGGTACAATGAGCAGTTCTTC. Its translation is CASSFQGRYNEQFF.